This passage covers 19 T cell receptor beta chains from one sample sequenced in a study of Graves' ophthalmopathy and Graves' hyperthyroidism (dated by TCRdb to about 2018). Sequencing relied on an Illumina HiSeq 2000. For repertoire sequencing, TCR beta CDR3 regions were amplified from RNA transcripts. HTBI primers and the Qiagen OneStep RT-PCR kit were used in a first-round RT-PCR, which was followed by a second-round multiplex PCR, size selection and purification. TCRdb reworked the public reads: Q25 trimming with fastp, MiXCR clone assembly, productive beta chains retained. Each entry is one CDR3 protein sequence, shown with its most common DNA and genes. The sample records roughly 380,000 distinct CDR3 sequences, just over 15% of which are singletons. The top ten constitute around 7% of the sample. The sequenced material came from peripheral blood. The receptors were sampled from a young woman with stable Graves' hyperthyroidism. Donor details come from another sample of the same person, matched by shared clones.

The table lists this clonotype with many counts. This chain connects TRBV19 to TRBJ2-7; D not certain. This CDR3 is 11 amino acids long. Trimming shortened V by 4 bases and J by 3 bases, and 4 bases separated the two germline ends. Germline V gene sequence: CDR1 LNHDA, CDR2 SQIVND (reference sequence). The chain's CDR3 is CASSNRYEQYF. The CDR3 nucleotides read TGTGCCAGTAGTAACCGCTACGAGCAGTACTTC.

In this sample, this clonotype turned up a few times. A much larger clone is a single base away; this may be a read error. Likely a read error: the CDR3 ends without its conserved phenylalanine or tryptophan. V is TRBV7-9 and J is TRBJ2-7; 10 nucleotides line up with TRBD2. The CDR3 runs to 15 residues. Germline values: CDR1 SEHNR, CDR2 FQNEAQ (reference sequence). With V trimmed by 5 bases and J by 5 bases, 9 bases remained unmatched. The CDR3 loop reads CASSHPLAGDDEQYL. The CDR3 coding sequence is TGTGCCAGCAGCCACCCCCTAGCGGGGGATGACGAGCAGTACCTC.

This clonotype was counted at least ten times. At one end, the junction sequence differs from germline, possibly due to a read error. The chain combines TRBV7-7 with TRBJ2-5; 8 positions agree with TRBD2. The CDR3 is made up of 14 amino acids. Looked up from germline, CDR1 is SSHAT and CDR2 is FNYEAQ (reference sequence). DNA of the CDR3: TGTGCTAGCAGCTTACCGGGACTAGGGGAGACCCAGTACTTC. Its translation is CASSLPGLGETQYF.

This clonotype has at least ten counts. V is TRBV11-3 and J is TRBJ2-7; weak D call: TRBD2 (5 bases). This CDR3 contains 15 residues. V shed 0 bases and J shed 6 bases, with 15 bases lying between them. CDR1 SGHNT and CDR2 YENEEA come from the germline V gene. The chain's CDR3 is CASSLDRLRVGEQYF. CDR3 nucleotide sequence: TGTGCCAGCAGCTTAGATCGGTTGCGGGTTGGCGAGCAGTACTTC.

This clonotype was counted a few times. The genes are TRBV6-1 and TRBJ2-5; D gene unclear. The CDR3 spans 11 residues. CDR1 is MNHNS, CDR2 SASEGT, per germline. V was clipped by 5 bases and J by 9 bases, with 10 bases between them. The CDR3 here is CASSLGGAQYF. DNA of the CDR3: TGTGCCAGCAGTCTCGGTGGGGCCCAGTACTTC.

This clonotype was counted ten times or more. This sequence joins TRBV6-1 and TRBJ1-1; possibly TRBD1 for D (5 bases). Between the trimmed V and J ends, which lost 7 bases and 2 bases, there was a span of 11 bases. The CDR3 runs to 13 residues. Germline V gene lookup returns CDR1 MNHNS and CDR2 SASEGT. The CDR3 protein is CASKVTDNTEAFF. Here the CDR3 DNA reads TGTGCCAGCAAGGTGACAGACAACACTGAAGCTTTCTTT.

In its sample, this clonotype was seen many times. The chain uses TRBV18 and TRBJ1-1; D possibly corresponds to TRBD1 (5 bases). Looked up from germline, CDR1 is KGHSH and CDR2 is LQKENI. The CDR3 spans 13 residues. V lost 5 bases to trimming and J lost 3 bases, with 10 bases between them. Here the CDR3 reads CASSAQGYTEAFF. CDR3 in DNA: TGTGCCAGCTCAGCTCAGGGCTACACTGAAGCTTTCTTT.

This clonotype was counted at least ten times. The genes are TRBV7-9 and TRBJ1-5, with D tentatively TRBD1 (5 bases). Trimming removed 5 bases at V and 4 bases at J, with 15 bases between. The CDR3 length is 15 residues. Per germline, CDR1 SEHNR and CDR2 FQNEAQ (reference sequence). CDR3 nucleotides: TGTGCCAGCAGCCGAGGTTTGGGGGAAAATCAGCCCCAGCATTTT. Protein sequence: CASSRGLGENQPQHF.

This clonotype was counted many times. The CDR3 DNA sequence: TGTGCCAGCAGTGAAAGGGTCGAGGGTTCCTCTGGGGCCAACGTCCTGACTTTC. Its protein product is CASSERVEGSSGANVLTF. The genes are TRBV6-1 and TRBJ2-6, with a possible D match to TRBD2 (5 bases). Germline values: CDR1 MNHNS, CDR2 SASEGT. The ends were cut back, 2 bases at V and 0 bases at J, with 14 bases in the middle. The CDR3 covers 18 residues.

The chain recombines TRBV18 with TRBJ1-2; D is uncertain. Germline-derived CDR1 and CDR2 are KGHSH and LQKENI. V lost 3 bases, J lost 6 bases, and 20 bases lay in between. There are 16 residues in the CDR3. CDR3 loop: CASSPTPLGPGHGYTF. CDR3 DNA sequence: TGTGCCAGCTCACCGACCCCCTTGGGCCCCGGGCATGGCTACACCTTC. Full variable domain (outside the CDR3, taken from reference TRBV18 and TRBJ1-2): NAGVMQNPRHLVRRRGQEARLRCSPMKGHSHVYWYRQLPEEGLKFMVYLQKENIIDESGMPKERFSAEFPKEGPSILRIQQVVRGDSAAYFCASSPTPLGPGHGYTFGSGTRLTVV.

This sequence joins TRBV4-2 and TRBJ2-7; no reliable D call. Germline CDR1 reads LGHNA; CDR2 reads YNFKEQ. Trimming cost V 0 bases and J 2 bases, with 14 bases left between them. This CDR3 contains 16 residues. CDR3 coding DNA: TGTGCCAGCAGCCAAGACGTTCCGATGCCAGCCTACGAGCAGTACTTC. Its protein is CASSQDVPMPAYEQYF.

This clonotype was seen at least ten times. The CDR3 does not close with the conserved phenylalanine or tryptophan, likely indicating a read error. This chain connects TRBV25-1 to TRBJ1-2, with 10 nucleotides matching TRBD1. After removal of 7 bases from V and 10 bases from J, the junction contained 9 bases not matched to a gene. From germline, CDR1 is MGHDK and CDR2 SYGVNS. The CDR3 runs to 13 residues. This chain's CDR3 is CASTKTGGSDYTL. DNA of the CDR3: TGTGCCAGCACTAAGACAGGGGGCTCAGACTACACCCTC.

This clonotype was detected many times. V gene TRBV6-1 combines with J gene TRBJ1-5; D is undetermined. CDR1 is MNHNS and CDR2 is SASEGT in the germline V gene. The CDR3 is 14 amino acids. Trimming removed 2 bases from V and 0 bases from J, with 5 bases in between. The CDR3 DNA is TGTGCCAGCAGTGAAAGGGATAGCAATCAGCCCCAGCATTTT. Translated: CASSERDSNQPQHF.

This clonotype came up a few times. An end of the junction differs from the germline gene, which may be a read error. The chain has TRBV3-1 and TRBJ1-6; D gene unclear. The CDR3 runs 15 residues. The V gene's germline CDR1 is LGHDT and CDR2 YNNKEL (reference sequence). Here the CDR3 reads CASSHWGTMNSHLHF. The DNA of the CDR3 is TGTGCCAGCAGCCACTGGGGTACGATGAATTCACACCTCCACTTT.

This clonotype was counted at least ten times. The DNA for the CDR3 is TGTGCCAGCAGCCAAGATGAGGCGAATGATATCTATGGCTACACCTTC. Translated: CASSQDEANDIYGYTF. V usage is TRBV4-2 and J usage is TRBJ1-2; D remains ambiguous. Trimming shortened V by 0 bases and J by 4 bases, and 15 bases separated the two germline ends. This CDR3 spans 16 amino acids. The germline V gene has CDR1 LGHNA and CDR2 YNFKEQ.

As concerns this clonotype: A much bigger clone sits one base away, suggesting this may be a read error. The conserved closing phenylalanine or tryptophan is absent in this CDR3, likely reflecting a read error. The chain is built from TRBV7-8 and TRBJ1-3; D is perhaps TRBD1 (5 bases). Germline V gives CDR1 SGHVS, CDR2 FQNEAQ. CDR3 length: 16 amino acids. V lost 5 bases and J 0 bases, leaving 14 bases between the germline ends. CDR3 DNA sequence: TGTGCCAGCAGCCTGACCGGGACCTTCTCTGGAAACACCATATATGTT. Amino acid sequence: CASSLTGTFSGNTIYV.

This clonotype occurred many times. The CDR3 sequence is CATGTGFEQYF. The CDR3 nucleotides read TGTGCCACCGGGACAGGGTTCGAGCAGTACTTC. The chain carries TRBV24-1 and TRBJ2-7; 9 bases agree with TRBD1. CDR1 and CDR2 from the germline V gene are KGHDR and SFDVKD. There are 11 residues in the CDR3. Trimming cost V 9 bases and J 6 bases; bases outside gene matches: 2.

This clonotype was seen at least ten times. V and J are TRBV27 and TRBJ2-5; 9 bases match TRBD1. The length of the CDR3 is 16 residues. V shed 2 bases and J 3 bases; nucleotides not matched to a gene: 7. The germline CDR1 and CDR2 sequences are MNHEY and SMNVEV (reference sequence). DNA for the CDR3: TGTGCCAGCAGTTTAGCATGGGGGACAGGGAAAGAGACCCAGTACTTC. Protein sequence: CASSLAWGTGKETQYF.

This clonotype was detected ten times or more. This sequence joins TRBV12-3 or TRBV12-4 and TRBJ1-1; tentative D call: TRBD1 (6 bases). CDR3 length equals 15 residues. Trimming left V 3 bases short and J 1 base short, with 12 bases between. DNA of the CDR3: TGTGCCAGCAGTTTCTGGGGGGCGGCGAACACTGAAGCTTTCTTT. Translated: CASSFWGAANTEAFF.